These 10 T cell receptor beta chains share one sample of origin, sequenced in a study of OX40 agonist ivuxolimab in advanced cancers. Here immunoSEQ multiplex PCR was the method, and the copy in TCRdb shows in-frame clones only, minus some. Among about 75,000 clones listed, around 86% were seen once. The source was CD4+ or CD8+ T cells sorted from blood, collected in a trial of the OX40 agonist ivuxolimab. These receptors all come from an adult with an advanced solid tumor such as melanoma, head and neck, liver or kidney cancer.

V gene TRBV2 combines with J gene TRBJ2-3, with D perhaps matching TRBD2 (5 bases). The CDR3 runs to 15 residues. Trimming stripped 5 bases from V and 2 bases from J, with 14 bases between. In germline, CDR1 is SNHLY, CDR2 FYNNEI. The CDR3 DNA is TGTGCCAGCAGTTGGACTGGATTATTCACAGATACGCAGTATTTT. Protein sequence: CASSWTGLFTDTQYF. The full variable domain, rest sourced from reference TRBV2 and TRBJ2-3, is EPEVTQTPSHQVTQMGQEVILRCVPISNHLYFYWYRQILGQKVEFLVSFYNNEISEKSEIFDDQFSVERPDGSNFTLKIRSTKLEDSAMYFCASSWTGLFTDTQYFGPGTRLTVL.

The rearrangement links TRBV14 to TRBJ1-2, with D maybe TRBD1 (5 bases). Germline V lookup: CDR1 SGHDN, CDR2 FVKESK. This CDR3 comprises 18 residues. V dropped 0 bases and J dropped 3 bases, with 20 bases sitting between them. The CDR3 DNA reads as TGTGCCAGCAGCCAAGAAAGGAATTTGGGCAGGGCACACTATGGCTACACCTTC. Its protein is CASSQERNLGRAHYGYTF.

The chain has TRBV25-1 and TRBJ2-7; TRBD1 might be the D (5 bases). V lost 2 bases and J 5 bases, leaving 10 bases between the germline ends. The CDR3 has 13 residues. Germline V lookup: CDR1 MGHDK, CDR2 SYGVNS. CDR3 sequence reads: CASSEVQGHEQYF. The CDR3 DNA follows: TGTGCCAGCAGTGAAGTTCAGGGCCACGAGCAGTACTTC.

The V call is TRBV19, the J call TRBJ1-5; the D gene is possibly TRBD1 (6 bases). Germline values: CDR1 LNHDA, CDR2 SQIVND (reference sequence). V lost 6 bases to trimming and J lost 1 base, with 16 bases between them. This CDR3 has 16 amino acids. CDR3 residues: CASRRLGGASNQPQHF. The CDR3 region has the DNA TGTGCCAGTAGGAGGCTTGGGGGGGCAAGCAATCAGCCCCAGCATTTT.

CDR3 in amino acids: CASSLFPPRSSGNTIYF. The CDR3, as DNA: TGTGCCAGCAGTTTATTTCCTCCCAGAAGCTCTGGAAACACCATATATTTT. The chain uses TRBV28 and TRBJ1-3; D gene ambiguous. V lost 1 base and J lost 0, with 13 bases in between. The germline gives CDR1 MDHEN, CDR2 SYDVKM. This CDR3 is built from 17 residues. Full variable domain (rest looked up from reference TRBV28 and TRBJ1-3): DVKVTQSSRYLVKRTGEKVFLECVQDMDHENMFWYRQDPGLGLRLIYFSYDVKMKEKGDIPEGYSVSREKKERFSLILESASTNQTSMYLCASSLFPPRSSGNTIYFGEGSWLTVV.

This CDR3 is CASSNGGQVSNEQFF. CDR3 in DNA: TGTGCCAGTAGTAATGGGGGACAGGTCTCCAATGAGCAGTTCTTC. The V call is TRBV19, the J call TRBJ2-1; 8 nucleotides agree with TRBD1. The germline V gene encodes CDR1 LNHDA and CDR2 SQIVND (reference sequence). This CDR3 has 15 amino acids. Unmatched junction bases numbered 8, after V lost 4 bases and J lost 6 bases.

J is TRBJ2-1 and V is TRBV6-4; 15 positions match TRBD2. Trimming at V came to 2 bases and at J to 2 bases, leaving 10 bases not matched to a gene. Germline V gene lookup returns CDR1 MRHNA and CDR2 SNTAGT. The CDR3 has 20 residues. In DNA form, the CDR3 reads TGTGCCAGCAGTGACGAGCCCGGACTAGCGGGAGGGAGGGCCTACAATGAGCAGTTCTTC. Its translation: CASSDEPGLAGGRAYNEQFF.

V and J are TRBV19 and TRBJ2-1; 13 bases match TRBD2. Losses at the gene ends were 6 bases for V and 1 base for J; bases not matched to a gene: 0. The CDR3 covers 15 residues. Looked up from germline, CDR1 is LNHDA and CDR2 is SQIVND (reference sequence). DNA for the CDR3: TGTGCCAGTAGGACTAGCGGGGGGTCCTACAATGAGCAGTTCTTC. This sequence encodes CASRTSGGSYNEQFF.

This chain links TRBV7-2 with TRBJ2-5, with D possibly being TRBD2 (5 bases). The V gene's germline CDR1 is SGHTA and CDR2 FQGNSA. CDR3 size: 15 residues. V was trimmed by 3 bases and J by 4 bases, leaving 15 bases between them. The CDR3 spells CASSLRSAGPETQYF. The CDR3 nucleotides read TGTGCCAGCAGCTTGAGGAGTGCGGGTCCAGAGACCCAGTACTTC. The entire variable domain, with the rest obtained from reference TRBV7-2 and TRBJ2-5, is as follows: GAGVSQSPSNKVTEKGKDVELRCDPISGHTALYWYRQSLGQGLEFLIYFQGNSAPDKSGLPSDRFSAERTGGSVSTLTIQRTQQEDSAVYLCASSLRSAGPETQYFGPGTRLLVL.

The gene calls are TRBV30 and TRBJ1-1; a possible D gene is TRBD1 (6 bases). Germline values: CDR1 GTSNPN, CDR2 SVGIG (reference sequence). The CDR3 consists of 14 residues. V was pared by 0 bases and J by 4 bases, with 12 bases between. The CDR3 nucleotides read TGTGCCTGGAGTGTACCTGGGACACCCACTGAAGCTTTCTTT. Translation: CAWSVPGTPTEAFF.